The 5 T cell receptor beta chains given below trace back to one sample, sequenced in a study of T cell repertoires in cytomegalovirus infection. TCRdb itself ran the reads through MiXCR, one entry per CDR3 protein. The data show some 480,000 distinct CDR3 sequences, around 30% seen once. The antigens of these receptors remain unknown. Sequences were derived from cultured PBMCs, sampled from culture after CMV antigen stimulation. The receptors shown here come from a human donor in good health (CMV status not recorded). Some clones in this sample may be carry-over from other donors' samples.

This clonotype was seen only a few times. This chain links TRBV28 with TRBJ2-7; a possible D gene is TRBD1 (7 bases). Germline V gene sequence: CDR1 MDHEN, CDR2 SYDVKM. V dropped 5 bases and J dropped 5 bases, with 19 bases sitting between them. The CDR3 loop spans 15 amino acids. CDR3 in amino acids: CASSTSGGGKDEQYF. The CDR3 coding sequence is TGTGCCAGCAGTACCTCAGGGGGAGGAAAAGACGAGCAGTACTTC.

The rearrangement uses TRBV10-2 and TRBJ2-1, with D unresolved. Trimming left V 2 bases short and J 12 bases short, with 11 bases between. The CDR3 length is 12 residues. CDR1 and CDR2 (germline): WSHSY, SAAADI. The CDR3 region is CASSEKDRLQFF. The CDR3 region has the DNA TGCGCCAGCAGTGAGAAAGATAGATTGCAGTTCTTC.

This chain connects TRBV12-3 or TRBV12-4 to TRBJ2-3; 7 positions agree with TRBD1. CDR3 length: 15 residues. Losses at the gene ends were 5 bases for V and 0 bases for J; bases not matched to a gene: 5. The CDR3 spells CASSPLQGSTDTQYF. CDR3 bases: TGTGCCAGCAGTCCTCTACAGGGGAGCACAGATACGCAGTATTTT.

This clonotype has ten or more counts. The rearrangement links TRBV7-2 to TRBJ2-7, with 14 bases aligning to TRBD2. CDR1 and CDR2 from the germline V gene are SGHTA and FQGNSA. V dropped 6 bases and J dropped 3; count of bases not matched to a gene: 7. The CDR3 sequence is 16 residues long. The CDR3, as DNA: TGTGCCAGCAGTCATGGGACTAGCGGGAGAATCTACGAGCAGTACTTC. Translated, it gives CASSHGTSGRIYEQYF.

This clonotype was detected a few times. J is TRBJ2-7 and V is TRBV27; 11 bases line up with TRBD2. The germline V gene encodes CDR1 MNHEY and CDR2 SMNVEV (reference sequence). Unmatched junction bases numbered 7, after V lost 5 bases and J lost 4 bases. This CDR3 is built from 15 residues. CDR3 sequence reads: CASSRLAGSAYEQYF. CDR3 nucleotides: TGTGCCAGCAGTCGACTAGCGGGATCTGCTTACGAGCAGTACTTC.